A selection of T cell receptor beta chains follows, all from one sample in a study of blood T cells in healthy people across ages. Each CDR3 protein is one row after TCRdb ran MiXCR on the 5' RACE reads. Among about 930,000 distinct CDR3 sequences, 25% to 35% were seen once, and the ten largest hold roughly a tenth. These data are also associated with another study on T cells of mothers and their children.

The sequenced material came from blood. The origin of the receptors is a woman in her 40s in good health. CDR3s include the opening cysteine and the closing phenylalanine or tryptophan. The order of the fields is clone size, D gene, J gene, V gene, CDR3 length, CDR3 protein, CDR3 DNA. D genes are given only for firm matches. Not every row has a clone size; where given, it reads once, few, many or a size class.

.	.	TRBJ1-5	TRBV20-1	15	CSAREDSYSNQPRHF	TGCAGTGCTAGAGAGGACAGCTATAGCAATCAGCCCCGGCATTTT
few	.	TRBJ1-5	TRBV6-5	15	CASSYSYGHNQPQHF	TGTGCCAGCAGTTACTCCTATGGCCACAATCAGCCCCAGCATTTT
few	TRBD1	TRBJ1-1	TRBV18	15	CASSPPGGEAIGAFF	TGTGCCAGCTCGCCCCCAGGGGGGGAGGCCATCGGGGCTTTCTTT
.	.	TRBJ1-2	TRBV12-5	15	CASGLVQGWSYGYTF	TGTGCTAGTGGTTTGGTTCAGGGGTGGTCTTACGGCTACACCTTC
many	TRBD1	TRBJ2-7	TRBV29-1	11	CSGHRGGEQYF	TGCAGCGGACACAGGGGCGGCGAGCAGTACTTC
.	.	TRBJ1-1	TRBV9	13	CASSVRGETEAFF	TGTGCCAGCAGCGTAAGAGGAGAGACTGAAGCTTTCTTT
many	TRBD2	TRBJ2-3	TRBV28	17	CASSDLAGGLVTDTQYF	TGTGCCAGCAGTGACCTAGCGGGGGGGCTAGTCACAGATACGCAGTATTTT
.	.	TRBJ2-3	TRBV28	12	CASKQATDTQYF	TGTGCCAGCAAGCAGGCGACAGATACGCAGTATTTT
many	TRBD2	TRBJ2-7	TRBV20-1	14	CSAPRTSGGGEQYF	TGCAGTGCTCCCCGGACTAGCGGGGGGGGGGAGCAGTACTTC
many	.	TRBJ2-3	TRBV20-1	12	CSARDGGDTQYF	TGCAGTGCTAGAGACGGAGGGGATACGCAGTATTTT
many	.	TRBJ2-4	TRBV21-1	14	CASSKGTGKNIQYF	TGTGCCAGCAGCAAGGGGACAGGGAAAAACATTCAGTACTTC
many	.	TRBJ2-7	TRBV27	13	CASRGGNTGVQYF	TGTGCCAGCAGAGGGGGTAATACTGGGGTGCAGTACTTC
.	TRBD1	TRBJ1-1	TRBV18	14	CASSQWTGNTDAFF	TGTGCCAGCTCACAATGGACAGGAAACACTGATGCTTTCTTT
many	TRBD2	TRBJ2-1	TRBV7-3	16	CASSPARTSRYNEQFF	TGTGCCAGCAGCCCCGCCCGGACTAGCCGTTACAATGAGCAGTTCTTC
few	.	TRBJ1-2	TRBV7-2	14	CASSRVQLNYGYTF	TGTGCCAGCAGCCGCGTACAGCTTAACTATGGCTACACCTTC
.	.	TRBJ1-1	TRBV2	12	CASRRALGGAFF	TGTGCCAGCAGGAGGGCGTTGGGGGGAGCTTTCTTT
few	TRBD1	TRBJ1-1	TRBV4-1	16	CASSPGQGPRNTEAFF	TGCGCCAGCAGCCCGGGACAGGGGCCGCGGAACACTGAAGCTTTCTTT
.	.	TRBJ2-7	TRBV7-2	14	CANRGTLTSYEQYF	TGTGCCAACAGAGGGACACTGACCTCCTACGAGCAGTACTTC
.	.	TRBJ1-2	TRBV4-1	16	CASSPGQGGRAYGYTF	TGCGCCAGCAGCCCAGGGCAGGGAGGGAGGGCGTATGGCTACACCTTC
many	.	TRBJ2-1	TRBV29-1	12	CSPVTRGWEQFF	TGCAGCCCCGTAACGAGGGGTTGGGAGCAGTTCTTC
many	.	TRBJ1-2	TRBV28	15	CASSRPGPGNYGYTF	TGTGCCAGCAGCCGACCGGGACCGGGTAACTATGGCTACACCTTC
few	.	TRBJ2-5	TRBV5-1	13	CASSLIDQETQYF	TGCGCCAGCAGCTTGATCGACCAAGAGACCCAGTACTTC
many	TRBD2	TRBJ2-5	TRBV7-9	20	CASSFTSPPTSGGAGETQYF	TGTGCCAGCAGCTTTACCTCACCACCGACTAGCGGGGGGGCCGGTGAGACCCAGTACTTC
many	TRBD1	TRBJ2-7	TRBV5-1	16	CASQKGRGQGDHEQYF	TGCGCCAGCCAAAAGGGACGGGGACAGGGGGATCACGAGCAGTACTTC
.	.	TRBJ1-1	TRBV6-2/TRBV6-3	14	CASSPGQRETEAFF	TGTGCCAGCAGTCCAGGACAGCGCGAAACTGAGGCTTTCTTT
many	.	TRBJ2-7	TRBV11-2	14	CASSSGDWGYEQYF	TGTGCCAGCAGCTCCGGAGACTGGGGATACGAGCAGTACTTC